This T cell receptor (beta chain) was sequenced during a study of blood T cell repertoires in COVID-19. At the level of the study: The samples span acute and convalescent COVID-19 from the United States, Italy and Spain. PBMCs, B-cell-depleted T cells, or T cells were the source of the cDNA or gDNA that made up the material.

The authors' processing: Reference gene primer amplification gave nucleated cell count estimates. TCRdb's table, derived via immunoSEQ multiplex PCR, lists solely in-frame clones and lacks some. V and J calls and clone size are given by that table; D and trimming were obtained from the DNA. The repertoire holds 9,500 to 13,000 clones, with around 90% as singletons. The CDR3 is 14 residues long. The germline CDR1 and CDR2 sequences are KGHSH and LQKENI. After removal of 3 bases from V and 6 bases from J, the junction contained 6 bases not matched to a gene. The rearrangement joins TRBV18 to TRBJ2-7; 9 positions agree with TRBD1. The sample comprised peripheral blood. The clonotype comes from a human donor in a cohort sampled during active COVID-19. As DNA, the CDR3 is TGTGCCAGCTCACCTGGGGACAGGGTCTTCGAGCAGTACTTC. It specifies CASSPGDRVFEQYF. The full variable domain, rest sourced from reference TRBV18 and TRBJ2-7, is NAGVMQNPRHLVRRRGQEARLRCSPMKGHSHVYWYRQLPEEGLKFMVYLQKENIIDESGMPKERFSAEFPKEGPSILRIQQVVRGDSAAYFCASSPGDRVFEQYFGPGTRLTVT.